This passage covers 16 T cell receptor beta chains from one sample sequenced in a study of identical twins. TCRdb independently ran MiXCR on the 5' RACE reads; one entry per CDR3 protein. The data hold hundreds of thousands of distinct CDR3 sequences, with 18% observed a single time. These data were also filed under a second study, of T cells expressing NK-cell markers.

Specimen: PBMCs. The source of these receptors is a woman in her late teens or twenties in good health.

The gene calls are TRBV12-3 or TRBV12-4 and TRBJ2-1; 8 bases are a match to TRBD1. V gave up 6 bases and J gave up 4 bases; unmatched junction bases: 5. The CDR3 has 14 residues. The CDR3 region is CASRKTGGYNEQFF. CDR3 DNA sequence: TGTGCCAGCAGGAAAACAGGGGGTTACAATGAGCAGTTCTTC.

The chain carries TRBV7-2 and TRBJ2-3; TRBD1 is a possible D gene (6 bases). CDR1 is SGHTA, CDR2 FQGNSA, per germline. V lost 3 bases to trimming and J lost 6 bases, with 13 bases between them. The CDR3 has 14 residues. The CDR3 DNA sequence: TGTGCCAGCAGCTTCAGGGGTATCGGGGATACGCAGTATTTT. This sequence encodes CASSFRGIGDTQYF. Looking up the rest from reference TRBV7-2 and TRBJ2-3 gives the full variable domain: GAGVSQSPSNKVTEKGKDVELRCDPISGHTALYWYRQSLGQGLEFLIYFQGNSAPDKSGLPSDRFSAERTGGSVSTLTIQRTQQEDSAVYLCASSFRGIGDTQYFGPGTRLTVL.

This clonotype was seen a few times. The chain is built from TRBV5-1 and TRBJ2-2; D gene uncertain. Trimming removed 1 base from V and 0 bases from J, with 10 bases in between. Germline-derived CDR1 and CDR2 are SGHRS and YFSETQ. This CDR3 has 16 residues. CDR3 DNA sequence: TGCGCCAGCAGCTTGTTTAGCAGATCGAACACCGGGGAGCTGTTTTTT. Amino acids: CASSLFSRSNTGELFF.

This clonotype was counted ten times or more. The rearrangement uses TRBV6-5 and TRBJ2-1, with 8 bases aligning to TRBD2. Trimming at V came to 0 bases and at J to 4 bases, leaving 2 bases not matched to a gene. The CDR3 consists of 15 residues. Germline CDR1 is MNHEY and CDR2 is SVGAGI. The DNA of the CDR3 is TGTGCCAGCAGTTACTCGCGGGGGGATTACAATGAGCAGTTCTTC. Its protein is CASSYSRGDYNEQFF.

This chain links TRBV20-1 with TRBJ1-1, with 7 bases that match TRBD1. The junction had 3 bases not matched to a gene; V was cut back by 2 bases and J by 3 bases. The CDR3 is 13 amino acids. Per germline, CDR1 DFQATT and CDR2 SNEGSKA (reference sequence). The CDR3: CSARQGGDTEAFF. The CDR3 bases are TGCAGTGCTAGACAGGGGGGGGACACTGAAGCTTTCTTT.

A few counts support this clonotype. The chain uses TRBV7-9 and TRBJ2-1, with a tentative D call TRBD1 (5 bases). V was trimmed by 2 bases and J by 6 bases, leaving 17 bases between them. The V gene's germline CDR1 is SEHNR and CDR2 FQNEAQ (reference sequence). This CDR3 is 16 amino acids long. CDR3 sequence (DNA): TGTGCCAGCAGCTTATGGGGCGGTAAGGCCTCCAATGAGCAGTTCTTC. Residues: CASSLWGGKASNEQFF.

This clonotype was counted at least ten times. V is TRBV20-1 and J is TRBJ1-6, with 7 bases aligning to TRBD1. Germline V lookup: CDR1 DFQATT, CDR2 SNEGSKA (reference sequence). The junction had 12 bases not matched to a gene; V was cut back by 6 bases and J by 10 bases. The CDR3 has 14 residues. This chain's CDR3 is CSAGRQGVNSPLHF. DNA for the CDR3: TGCAGTGCCGGGCGACAGGGAGTAAACTCACCCCTCCACTTT.

CDR3 in amino acids: CASSTSASRNEQFF. CDR3 coding DNA: TGTGCCAGCAGCACTAGCGCCTCCAGGAATGAGCAGTTCTTC. The chain carries TRBV6-1 and TRBJ2-1, with 7 positions matching TRBD2. Germline lookup yields CDR1 MNHNS and CDR2 SASEGT. The J segment lost 7 bases and the V segment lost 6 bases, leaving 9 bases of the junction unmatched. The CDR3 sequence is 14 residues long.

This clonotype has just a few counts. J is TRBJ2-7 and V is TRBV20-1; D perhaps matches TRBD2 (7 bases). Per the germline V gene, CDR1 is DFQATT and CDR2 is SNEGSKA (reference sequence). CDR3 size: 14 residues. Trimming left V 6 bases short and J 2 bases short, with 17 bases between. CDR3 sequence (DNA): TGCAGTGCCACGACATGGGGGGGCACCTACGAGCAGTACTTC. It yields the protein CSATTWGGTYEQYF.

This clonotype was seen a few times. This chain uses TRBV2 with TRBJ2-3, with 13 bases fitting TRBD2. The V segment lost 6 bases and the J segment 6 bases; nucleotides outside the gene matches: 6. Germline loops: CDR1 SNHLY, CDR2 FYNNEI. CDR3 length: 15 residues. CDR3 sequence reads: CASRRLAGGSDTQYF. CDR3 coding DNA: TGTGCCAGCAGGCGACTAGCGGGGGGCTCGGATACGCAGTATTTT.

This clonotype was observed a handful of times. V is TRBV24-1 and J is TRBJ2-1, with 9 positions matching TRBD1. The CDR3 sequence is 16 residues long. CDR1 KGHDR and CDR2 SFDVKD come from the germline V gene. J was trimmed by 8 bases and V by 0 bases; bases with no gene match: 7. The CDR3 reads CATSDLGQGRIHEQFF. The CDR3 DNA is TGTGCCACCAGTGATTTGGGACAGGGGAGAATCCATGAGCAGTTCTTC.

There are a few counts of this clonotype. CDR3 DNA sequence: TGCGCCAGCACTGCCGTTCAAGGTGGCTACACCTTC. Its protein product is CASTAVQGGYTF. The V gene is TRBV5-1, the J gene TRBJ1-2; D is uncertain. V gave up 6 bases and J gave up 7 bases, with 13 bases separating them. The CDR3 extends over 12 amino acids. Per the germline V gene, CDR1 is SGHRS and CDR2 is YFSETQ.

J is TRBJ2-7 and V is TRBV7-3; TRBD1 matches 10 bases. The CDR3 length is 18 residues. Germline CDR1 and CDR2: SGHTA and FQGTGA. Trimming cost V 5 bases and J 1 base; bases outside gene matches: 14. CDR3 sequence reads: CASSRGGQGGAISYEQYF. CDR3 coding DNA: TGTGCCAGCAGCCGCGGAGGACAGGGGGGGGCAATTTCCTACGAGCAGTACTTC.

This clonotype was seen more than once but under ten times. J is TRBJ2-3 and V is TRBV12-3 or TRBV12-4, with D perhaps assigned TRBD1 or TRBD2 (5 bases each). The V end was cut by 3 bases, the J end by 0 bases, with 16 bases between. This CDR3 has 17 residues. The CDR3 is CASSLGVAGPSTDTQYF. In nucleotides, the CDR3 is TGTGCCAGCAGTTTGGGGGTGGCGGGTCCAAGCACAGATACGCAGTATTTT.

The chain employs TRBV5-1 and TRBJ2-3; 7 nucleotides agree with TRBD1. In germline, CDR1 is SGHRS, CDR2 YFSETQ. CDR3 length: 16 residues. V trimming: 0 bases; J trimming: 2 bases; junction bases outside the gene matches: 6. As DNA, the CDR3 is TGCGCCAGCAGCTTGGGAGGGACAGTCGACACAGATACGCAGTATTTT. Its protein is CASSLGGTVDTDTQYF.

This clonotype was counted a few times. The genes are TRBV12-3 or TRBV12-4 and TRBJ1-2; D remains ambiguous. This CDR3 is 14 amino acids long. V was cut by 2 bases and J by 9 bases, with 16 bases left in between. This chain's CDR3 is CASSLFPTGQRYTF. The CDR3 DNA sequence: TGTGCCAGCAGTTTATTCCCCACCGGGCAGCGCTACACCTTC.